The rows below give T cell receptor beta chains drawn from one sample of a study of early T cells in non-severe SARS-CoV-2 infection. TCRdb called the 5' RACE reads again in MiXCR, with one record for every CDR3 protein. The sample consists of approximately 50,000 distinct CDR3 sequences, around 7.7% of them appearing once. The sample taken for sequencing was whole blood. All receptors come from an adult who was a healthcare worker with PCR-confirmed SARS-CoV-2 infection or an uninfected control (not recorded which). CDR3s include the opening cysteine and the closing phenylalanine or tryptophan. The order of the fields is J gene, clone size, V gene, D gene, CDR3 protein, CDR3 DNA. D genes are given only for firm matches. Rows give clone size only sometimes, using once, few, many, or a class for an expanded clone.

>TRBJ2-1|many|TRBV14|TRBD1
CASSLGTGLFNEQFF
TGTGCCAGCAGCCTGGGGACAGGGTTGTTCAATGAGCAGTTCTTC
>TRBJ1-2|many|TRBV12-3/TRBV12-4|NA
CASSFTGWDGYTF
TGTGCCAGCAGTTTTACGGGTTGGGATGGCTACACCTTC
>TRBJ2-3|many|TRBV10-1|TRBD2
CASSEGLAGGTDTQYF
TGCGCCAGCAGTGAGGGACTAGCGGGGGGCACAGATACGCAGTATTTT
>TRBJ2-1|few|TRBV6-2/TRBV6-3|TRBD1
CASSRGQGSRFF
TGTGCCAGCAGCCGGGGACAGGGGAGCCGGTTCTTC
>TRBJ1-1|many|TRBV20-1|NA
CSARDRGEAFF
TGCAGTGCTAGAGATAGAGGGGAAGCTTTCTTT
>TRBJ2-2|many|TRBV27|NA
CASLGHNTGELFF
TGTGCCAGCTTGGGACACAACACCGGGGAGCTGTTTTTT
>TRBJ1-2|few|TRBV3-1|NA
CASSLTGGDYGYTF
TGTGCCAGCAGCCTTACGGGGGGCGACTATGGCTACACCTTC
>TRBJ2-7|NA|TRBV20-1|TRBD2
CSARIAGAYEQYF
TGCAGTGCTAGAATAGCGGGGGCCTACGAGCAGTACTTC
>TRBJ1-2|many|TRBV5-1|TRBD1
CASRADRAYGYTF
TGCGCCAGCAGAGCAGACAGGGCCTATGGCTACACCTTC
>TRBJ1-1|many|TRBV12-3/TRBV12-4|TRBD1
CATRPTGTEAFF
TGTGCCACCCGCCCGACAGGGACTGAAGCTTTCTTT
>TRBJ1-2|few|TRBV12-3/TRBV12-4|TRBD1
CASSLGDRGQGYTF
TGTGCCAGCAGTTTAGGGGACAGGGGGCAAGGCTACACCTTC
>TRBJ2-1|NA|TRBV6-4|NA
CASSSQGYNEQFF
TGTGCCAGCAGTTCACAGGGATACAATGAGCAGTTCTTC
>TRBJ2-3|many|TRBV29-1|NA
CSVGRTTDTQYF
TGCAGCGTTGGCAGGACCACAGATACGCAGTATTTT
>TRBJ2-5|NA|TRBV20-1|NA
CSAPGLEETQYF
TGCAGTGCCCCCGGACTGGAAGAGACCCAGTACTTC
>TRBJ1-1|many|TRBV12-3/TRBV12-4|TRBD1
CASSFRTGKLEAFF
TGTGCCAGCAGTTTTCGGACAGGAAAACTTGAAGCTTTCTTT
>TRBJ1-1|NA|TRBV7-9|NA
CASSPTGSSGYTEAFF
TGTGCCAGCAGCCCGACTGGCAGCAGCGGATATACTGAAGCTTTCTTT
>TRBJ2-1|many|TRBV27|NA
CASSLRDGGDEQFF
TGTGCCAGCAGTCTGCGGGACGGTGGTGATGAGCAGTTCTTC
>TRBJ2-7|many|TRBV20-1|TRBD1
CSAVDPGQHYEQYF
TGCAGTGCTGTAGACCCGGGACAGCACTACGAGCAGTACTTC
>TRBJ1-3|many|TRBV29-1|TRBD1
CSVAQGAVGNTIYF
TGCAGCGTTGCCCAGGGGGCAGTTGGAAACACCATATATTTT
>TRBJ1-5|NA|TRBV7-2|TRBD1
CASSSGTGWYQPQHF
TGTGCCAGCAGCTCCGGGACAGGGTGGTATCAGCCCCAGCATTTT
>TRBJ1-2|many|TRBV7-6|NA
CASSFTKNYGYTF
TGTGCCAGCAGCTTTACAAAGAACTATGGCTACACCTTC
>TRBJ1-3|many|TRBV3-1|NA
CASSQATQGTGGNTIYF
TGTGCCAGCAGCCAAGCAACTCAGGGAACGGGAGGAAACACCATATATTTT
>TRBJ2-7|many|TRBV10-1|NA
CASSEQRVGEQYF
TGCGCCAGCAGTGAACAGAGAGTGGGCGAGCAGTACTTC
>TRBJ2-1|few|TRBV9|NA
CASSVAPGTAVHNEQFF
TGTGCCAGCAGCGTAGCGCCAGGGACGGCGGTTCACAATGAGCAGTTCTTC
>TRBJ1-1|few|TRBV16|NA
CASSQSTGLTEAFF
TGTGCCAGCAGCCAATCCACAGGGTTAACTGAAGCTTTCTTT
>TRBJ2-1|NA|TRBV7-9|TRBD1
CASSSSDRGHGNEQFF
TGTGCCAGCAGCTCATCGGACAGGGGGCATGGTAATGAGCAGTTCTTC
>TRBJ2-3|NA|TRBV28|TRBD2
CASKTSGSTDTQYF
TGTGCCAGCAAGACTAGCGGATCCACAGATACGCAGTATTTT
>TRBJ2-2|NA|TRBV7-7|TRBD2
CASRLAGNTGELFF
TGTGCCAGCCGTCTAGCGGGGAACACCGGGGAGCTGTTTTTT
>TRBJ1-1|many|TRBV6-2/TRBV6-3|NA
CASSPNQQGGTEAFF
TGTGCCAGCAGTCCCAACCAACAGGGAGGCACTGAAGCTTTCTTT
>TRBJ1-5|many|TRBV2|NA
CASRFASNQPQHF
TGTGCCAGCCGTTTCGCTAGCAATCAGCCCCAGCATTTT
>TRBJ1-2|NA|TRBV29-1|NA
CSVHPGAGYYGYTF
TGCAGCGTCCACCCCGGCGCAGGATACTATGGCTACACCTTC
>TRBJ1-5|medium-sized|TRBV27|TRBD1
CASSDRAPNQPQHF
TGTGCCAGCAGCGACAGGGCTCCAAATCAGCCCCAGCATTTT
>TRBJ2-2|few|TRBV29-1|TRBD1
CSVSPTGWDGELFF
TGCAGCGTTTCTCCGACAGGGTGGGACGGGGAGCTGTTTTTT
>TRBJ1-6|few|TRBV3-1|NA
CASSQYVRTYNSPLHF
TGTGCCAGCAGCCAATATGTCAGGACCTATAATTCACCCCTCCACTTT
>TRBJ1-5|many|TRBV2|NA
CATGAGFNSNQPQHF
TGTGCCACCGGGGCCGGATTTAATAGCAATCAGCCCCAGCATTTT
>TRBJ2-3|many|TRBV6-2/TRBV6-3|NA
CASSYGVQGGTDTQYF
TGTGCCAGCAGTTACGGGGTGCAAGGGGGCACAGATACGCAGTATTTT
>TRBJ2-4|NA|TRBV7-2|NA
CASSLENGIQYF
TGTGCCAGCAGCTTAGAGAATGGCATTCAGTACTTC
>TRBJ2-3|few|TRBV20-1|TRBD2
CSAGERGARTDTQYF
TGCAGTGCTGGGGAGCGGGGGGCGAGGACAGATACGCAGTATTTT